Shown below are 28 T cell receptor beta chains from a single sample sequenced in a study of cytomegalovirus exposure and HLA in healthy donors. The primer mix had 60 Vbeta and 13 Jbeta primers. TCRdb keeps only in-frame clones here, not all; method: immunoSEQ multiplex PCR. The data contain some 200,000 clones, more than 75% of them singletons. Sequenced: PBMCs. Receptor source: a woman between 18 and 29 years old in good health and CMV-seronegative.

V gene TRBV7-2 combines with J gene TRBJ2-3, with 7 bases identical to TRBD2. CDR1 and CDR2 (germline): SGHTA, FQGNSA. V gave up 2 bases and J gave up 2 bases; unmatched junction bases: 7. This CDR3 comprises 16 residues. CDR3 sequence: CASSLWASGFTDTQYF. The CDR3 coding sequence is TGTGCCAGCAGCTTATGGGCTAGCGGATTCACAGATACGCAGTATTTT.

Note on this clone: The same CDR3 arises from other DNA sequences in this sample as well. The chain uses TRBV5-6 and TRBJ2-3; TRBD2 matches at 10 bases. V lost 2 bases, J lost 3 bases, and 3 bases stayed unmatched. Germline CDR1 and CDR2: SGHDT and YYEEEE. The CDR3 runs 15 residues. The CDR3 sequence: CASSLRTSGTDTQYF. The DNA for the CDR3 is TGTGCCAGCAGCTTAAGGACTAGCGGAACAGATACGCAGTATTTT.

This sequence joins TRBV6-5 and TRBJ2-7, with no clear D. Trimming took 0 bases from V and 3 from J, leaving 6 bases between them. Germline V gene data show CDR1 as MNHEY and CDR2 as SVGAGI. The CDR3 covers 13 residues. Here the CDR3 reads CASSYSPSYEQYF. In DNA form, the CDR3 reads TGTGCCAGCAGTTACTCCCCTAGCTACGAGCAGTACTTC.

This clone has just one count. The chain links TRBV18 to TRBJ1-1, with TRBD1 as a possible D gene (6 bases). Trimming pared 3 bases from V and 14 bases from J, leaving 22 bases between. Germline V gene data show CDR1 as KGHSH and CDR2 as LQKENI. The CDR3 is 14 amino acids. In nucleotides, the CDR3 is TGTGCCAGCTCACCTTCCGAGACCGCCGGGACAATCTTCTTT. As protein: CASSPSETAGTIFF.

This clone was seen a handful of times. Here the CDR3 reads CASSQAEVATNEKLFF. The CDR3 coding sequence is TGTGCCAGCAGCCAAGCAGAGGTGGCAACTAATGAAAAACTGTTTTTT. The chain is built from TRBV4-2 and TRBJ1-4, with D unresolved. V was trimmed by 1 base and J by 0 bases, leaving 9 bases between them. Germline assignment: CDR1 LGHNA and CDR2 YNFKEQ. The CDR3 runs 16 residues.

The chain combines TRBV13 with TRBJ2-1, with a possible D match to TRBD2 (6 bases). The CDR3 is 14 residues long. The ends were cut back, 4 bases at V and 9 bases at J, with 16 bases in the middle. Germline CDR1 reads PRHDT; CDR2 reads FYEKMQ (reference sequence). CDR3 in amino acids: CASSWGEAFSEQFF. The CDR3 bases are TGTGCCAGCAGCTGGGGGGAGGCGTTTAGTGAGCAGTTCTTC.

This clone was recorded a few times. The V gene is TRBV6-6, the J gene TRBJ2-7; TRBD2 matches at 14 bases. V lost 6 bases and J lost 2; bases outside the gene matches: 3. This CDR3 is built from 15 residues. The V gene's germline CDR1 is MNHNY and CDR2 SVGAGI (reference sequence). In DNA, the CDR3 is TGTGCCAGCAGCCTGGGACTAGCGGGAGCCTACGAGCAGTACTTC. Its protein is CASSLGLAGAYEQYF.

The V call is TRBV5-1, the J call TRBJ1-3, with 9 bases lining up with TRBD1. CDR1 SGHRS and CDR2 YFSETQ come from the germline V gene. Trimming at V came to 1 base and at J to 1 base, leaving 3 bases not matched to a gene. The CDR3 consists of 16 residues. The chain's CDR3 is CASSLTGTGSGNTIYF. The CDR3 DNA is TGCGCCAGCAGCTTGACCGGGACAGGGTCTGGAAACACCATATATTTT.

The chain is built from TRBV4-1 and TRBJ1-5; D not certain. Trimming stripped 0 bases from V and 2 bases from J, with 11 bases between. The CDR3 is 16 amino acids. The germline CDR1 and CDR2 sequences are MGHRA and YSYEKL. The DNA of the CDR3 is TGCGCCAGCAGCCAAGATCCGAAACTCCGCAATCAGCCCCAGCATTTT. Protein sequence: CASSQDPKLRNQPQHF.

This sequence joins TRBV28 and TRBJ1-2; possible D gene TRBD1, 6 bases. Per germline, CDR1 MDHEN and CDR2 SYDVKM. The CDR3 totals 14 residues. Trimming removed 4 bases at V and 7 bases at J, with 16 bases between. The CDR3 reads CASSSTTGYGGYTF. The CDR3 DNA sequence: TGTGCCAGCAGTTCAACTACAGGGTATGGTGGCTACACCTTC.

The chain uses TRBV12-5 and TRBJ2-4, with D uncertain. V dropped 0 bases and J dropped 0 bases, with 9 bases sitting between them. The CDR3 consists of 16 residues. The germline CDR1 and CDR2 sequences are LGHNT and FRNRAP. The CDR3 region has the DNA TGTGCTAGTGGTTTGGTCTTTAGTGGAGCCAAAAACATTCAGTACTTC. Translation gives CASGLVFSGAKNIQYF.

The J gene is TRBJ1-2, the V gene TRBV15; TRBD1 matches 7 bases. Trimming at V came to 0 bases and at J to 4 bases, leaving 8 bases not matched to a gene. The CDR3 is made up of 16 amino acids. Germline-derived CDR1 and CDR2 are LNHNV and YYDKDF (reference sequence). The CDR3 sequence: CATSRDIRGLSYGYTF. CDR3 in DNA: TGTGCCACCAGCAGAGATATCAGGGGGTTGAGCTATGGCTACACCTTC.

The chain combines TRBV6-1 with TRBJ2-7; a weak D match, TRBD2 (5 bases). Germline lookup yields CDR1 MNHNS and CDR2 SASEGT. The CDR3 runs to 14 residues. Trimming removed 4 bases from V and 0 bases from J, with 10 bases in between. CDR3 DNA sequence: TGTGCCAGCAGTGGTAGCGTGCTCTCCTACGAGCAGTACTTC. It is translated as CASSGSVLSYEQYF.

In its sample, this clone was seen once. The chain carries TRBV7-2 and TRBJ2-7; possibly TRBD1 for D (5 bases). V lost 1 base and J lost 2, with 12 bases in between. The CDR3 has 15 residues. Germline V CDR1 and CDR2: SGHTA, FQGNSA. In nucleotides, the CDR3 is TGTGCCAGCAGCTTAGGGCCGGACATTACCTACGAGCAGTACTTC. Protein: CASSLGPDITYEQYF.

This clone came up once. The J gene is TRBJ2-1, the V gene TRBV29-1; D is perhaps TRBD2 (5 bases). Germline CDR1 SQVTM, CDR2 ANQGSEA. The V end was cut by 1 base, the J end by 8 bases, with 9 bases between. CDR3 size: 12 residues. The CDR3 nucleotides are TGCAGCGTTGAAGTGAGCGGCGATGAGCAGTTCTTC. Translating it yields CSVEVSGDEQFF.

J is TRBJ2-7 and V is TRBV29-1, with TRBD1 matching over 10 bases. Trimming at V came to 6 bases and at J to 4 bases, leaving 12 bases not matched to a gene. The germline V gene encodes CDR1 SQVTM and CDR2 ANQGSEA. The CDR3 totals 15 residues. The CDR3 nucleotides are TGCAGCGTCCGAGGGACAGGGGACGGGGCTTACGAGCAGTACTTC. As protein: CSVRGTGDGAYEQYF.

The sample holds a few counts of this clone. The chain carries TRBV27 and TRBJ2-7; TRBD1 matches at 7 bases. Losses at the gene ends were 2 bases for V and 1 base for J; bases not matched to a gene: 5. The CDR3 contains 15 residues. Germline loops: CDR1 MNHEY, CDR2 SMNVEV (reference sequence). CDR3 loop: CASSLTEDRSYEQYF. CDR3 in DNA: TGTGCCAGCAGTTTAACGGAGGACAGGTCCTACGAGCAGTACTTC.

The J gene is TRBJ1-5, the V gene TRBV5-1; no clear D. Trimming took off 0 bases at V and 2 bases at J, with 15 bases between the two ends. Looked up from germline, CDR1 is SGHRS and CDR2 is YFSETQ. This CDR3 contains 17 residues. The CDR3 DNA reads TGCGCCAGCAGCTTGGCACCGGGAACCTCTGGCAATCAGCCCCAGCATTTT. Its translation: CASSLAPGTSGNQPQHF.

The chain employs TRBV27 and TRBJ2-5; 8 nucleotides agree with TRBD1. The V gene's germline CDR1 is MNHEY and CDR2 SMNVEV (reference sequence). Losses at the gene ends were 6 bases for V and 0 bases for J; bases not matched to a gene: 9. The CDR3 consists of 16 residues. The CDR3, as DNA: TGTGCCAGCAGCCGCCGCGGGACAGGTTACCAAGAGACCCAGTACTTC. Its protein product is CASSRRGTGYQETQYF.

The chain has TRBV28 and TRBJ1-2; possibly TRBD1 for D (6 bases). This CDR3 spans 16 amino acids. Trimming removed 6 bases at V and 2 bases at J, with 19 bases between. The germline gives CDR1 MDHEN, CDR2 SYDVKM. The CDR3 reads CASSSRVLGANYGYTF. The CDR3 nucleotides are TGTGCCAGCAGCTCACGGGTTCTGGGGGCCAACTATGGCTACACCTTC.

The V gene is TRBV28, the J gene TRBJ1-1, with a possible D match to TRBD1 (6 bases). The CDR3 has 16 amino acids. Trimming left V 2 bases short and J 2 bases short, with 15 bases between. Per the germline V gene, CDR1 is MDHEN and CDR2 is SYDVKM. For the CDR3, the DNA is TGTGCCAGCAGTTTAAGGCAGGGGAGTTTTAACACTGAAGCTTTCTTT. It specifies CASSLRQGSFNTEAFF.

The chain employs TRBV21-1 and TRBJ2-1; the table's D call, TRBD2, has no DNA check behind it. TRBV21-1 is assigned pseudogene status. The CDR3 has 15 residues. The CDR3 protein is CASSLQRGDYNEQFF. CDR3 DNA sequence: TGTGCCAGCAGCCTTCAGCGGGGGGACTACAATGAGCAGTTCTTC.

V and J are TRBV19 and TRBJ2-3; D not certain. This CDR3 has 14 residues. Germline V gene sequence: CDR1 LNHDA, CDR2 SQIVND (reference sequence). V lost 0 bases and J 2 bases, leaving 6 bases between the germline ends. The CDR3 nucleotides are TGTGCCAGTAGTATAGAACTGTACACAGATACGCAGTATTTT. Protein product: CASSIELYTDTQYF. Filled out from reference TRBV19 and TRBJ2-3, the complete variable domain reads DGGITQSPKYLFRKEGQNVTLSCEQNLNHDAMYWYRQDPGQGLRLIYYSQIVNDFQKGDIAEGYSVSREKKESFPLTVTSAQKNPTAFYLCASSIELYTDTQYFGPGTRLTVL.

CDR3 coding DNA: TGCAGCGTTGCCAATTACGGGACACCTTACGAGCAGTACTTC. It specifies CSVANYGTPYEQYF. The chain has TRBV29-1 and TRBJ2-7; TRBD1 might be the D (6 bases). V was shortened by 4 bases and J by 4 bases, with 17 bases between the two germline ends. Germline V gene data show CDR1 as SQVTM and CDR2 as ANQGSEA. The CDR3 length is 14 residues.

V is TRBV19 and J is TRBJ2-5, with TRBD1 matching 7 bases. Germline V lookup: CDR1 LNHDA, CDR2 SQIVND (reference sequence). CDR3 length: 13 residues. The trim removed 6 bases at V and 3 bases at J, leaving 4 bases unmatched. CDR3 bases: TGTGCCAGTAGGCCAGGGACAGAAGAGACCCAGTACTTC. This translates into CASRPGTEETQYF.

The V and J genes are TRBV28 and TRBJ2-5; 9 bases are a match to TRBD1. Germline V gene lookup returns CDR1 MDHEN and CDR2 SYDVKM. CDR3 size: 14 residues. V trimming: 6 bases; J trimming: 4 bases; junction bases outside the gene matches: 6. CDR3 sequence reads: CASRLTGGLETQYF. CDR3 sequence (DNA): TGTGCCAGCAGACTCACAGGGGGCTTAGAGACCCAGTACTTC.

The chain uses TRBV9 and TRBJ2-5, with 7 bases aligning to TRBD2. CDR1 and CDR2 (germline): SGDLS, YYNGEE. J gave up 4 bases and V 0 bases, and 0 bases lay outside the gene matches. The length of the CDR3 is 13 residues. The CDR3 protein is CASSVGGGETQYF. The CDR3 nucleotides read TGTGCCAGCAGCGTAGGGGGGGGAGAGACCCAGTACTTC.

V and J are TRBV19 and TRBJ1-2; 9 bases agree with TRBD1. CDR3 size: 14 residues. V dropped 6 bases and J dropped 7; count of bases not matched to a gene: 9. Germline CDR1 is LNHDA and CDR2 is SQIVND (reference sequence). As DNA, the CDR3 is TGTGCCAGTAGCTCGGGACAGGGAATGTTTGGCTACACCTTC. This translates into CASSSGQGMFGYTF. Variable domain in full (rest from reference TRBV19 and TRBJ1-2): DGGITQSPKYLFRKEGQNVTLSCEQNLNHDAMYWYRQDPGQGLRLIYYSQIVNDFQKGDIAEGYSVSREKKESFPLTVTSAQKNPTAFYLCASSSGQGMFGYTFGSGTRLTVV.